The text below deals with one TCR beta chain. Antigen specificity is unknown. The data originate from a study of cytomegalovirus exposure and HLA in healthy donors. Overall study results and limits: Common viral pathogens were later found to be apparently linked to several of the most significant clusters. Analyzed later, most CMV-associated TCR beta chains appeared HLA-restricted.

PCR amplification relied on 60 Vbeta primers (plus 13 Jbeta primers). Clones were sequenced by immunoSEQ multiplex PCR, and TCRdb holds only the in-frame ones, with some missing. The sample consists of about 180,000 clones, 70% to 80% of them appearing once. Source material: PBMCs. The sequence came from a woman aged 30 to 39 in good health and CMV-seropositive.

The CDR3 DNA sequence: TGTGCCAGCAGCTCTGTAGCGGGAGCCCCCTACGAGCAGTACTTC. This encodes CASSSVAGAPYEQYF. The chain couples TRBV7-8 to TRBJ2-7; 9 bases match TRBD2. This CDR3 has 15 amino acids. V gave up 4 bases and J gave up 2 bases; unmatched junction bases: 6. CDR1 and CDR2 from the germline V gene are SGHVS and FQNEAQ. The entire variable domain, with the rest obtained from reference TRBV7-8 and TRBJ2-7, is as follows: GAGVSQSPRYKVAKRGQDVALRCDPISGHVSLFWYQQALGQGPEFLTYFQNEAQLDKSGLPSDRFFAERPEGSVSTLKIQRTQQEDSAVYLCASSSVAGAPYEQYFGPGTRLTVT.